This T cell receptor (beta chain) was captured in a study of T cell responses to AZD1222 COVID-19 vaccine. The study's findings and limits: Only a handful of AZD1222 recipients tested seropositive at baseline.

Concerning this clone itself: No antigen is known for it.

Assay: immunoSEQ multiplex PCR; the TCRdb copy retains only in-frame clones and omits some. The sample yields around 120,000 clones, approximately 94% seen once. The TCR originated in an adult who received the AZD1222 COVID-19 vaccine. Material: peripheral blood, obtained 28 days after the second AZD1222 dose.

The CDR3 here is CASGHRLYGYTF. Here the CDR3 DNA reads TGTGCTAGTGGCCATCGGCTCTATGGCTACACCTTC. The chain carries TRBV12-5 and TRBJ1-2; D remains unclear. The CDR3 has 12 amino acids. The V gene's germline CDR1 is LGHNT and CDR2 FRNRAP. V lost 6 bases and J 4 bases, leaving 9 bases between the germline ends.